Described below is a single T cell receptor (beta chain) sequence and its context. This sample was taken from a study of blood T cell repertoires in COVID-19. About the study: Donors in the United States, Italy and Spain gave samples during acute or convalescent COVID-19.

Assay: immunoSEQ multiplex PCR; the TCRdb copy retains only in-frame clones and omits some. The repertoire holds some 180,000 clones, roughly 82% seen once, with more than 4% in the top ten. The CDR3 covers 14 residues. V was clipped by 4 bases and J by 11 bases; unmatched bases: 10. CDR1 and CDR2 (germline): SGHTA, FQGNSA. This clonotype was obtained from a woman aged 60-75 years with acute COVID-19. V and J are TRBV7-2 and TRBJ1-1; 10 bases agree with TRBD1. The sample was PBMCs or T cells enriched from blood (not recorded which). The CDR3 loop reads CASSSGQGTGGAFF. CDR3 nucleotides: TGTGCCAGCAGCTCGGGACAGGGGACAGGAGGTGCTTTCTTT. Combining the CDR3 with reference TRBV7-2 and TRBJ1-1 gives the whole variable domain GAGVSQSPSNKVTEKGKDVELRCDPISGHTALYWYRQSLGQGLEFLIYFQGNSAPDKSGLPSDRFSAERTGGSVSTLTIQRTQQEDSAVYLCASSSGQGTGGAFFGQGTRLTVV.